These 22 T cell receptor beta chains were all obtained from the same sample, sequenced in a study of blood T cell repertoires in COVID-19. Here immunoSEQ multiplex PCR was the method, and the copy in TCRdb shows in-frame clones only, minus some. The sample has about 220,000 clones; roughly 88% are singletons. The sample comprised PBMCs or T cells enriched from blood (not recorded which). The receptor set was obtained from a woman aged 35 to 49 with acute COVID-19.

DNA of the CDR3: TGTGCCAGCAGCCTCGACACCTTC. This encodes CASSLDTF. This chain connects TRBV9 to TRBJ1-2; D call uncertain. Trimming cost V 4 bases and J 12 bases, with 4 bases left between them. There are 8 residues in the CDR3. The germline V gene encodes CDR1 SGDLS and CDR2 YYNGEE.

In nucleotides, the CDR3 is TGTGCCACCAGCAGAGATGGCAGGGGGACAGATACGCAGTATTTT. Translation: CATSRDGRGTDTQYF. The chain couples TRBV15 to TRBJ2-3; 7 nucleotides match TRBD1. The J segment lost 3 bases and the V segment lost 0 bases, leaving 3 bases of the junction unmatched. This CDR3 comprises 15 residues. Per germline, CDR1 LNHNV and CDR2 YYDKDF (reference sequence).

The V call is TRBV11-2, the J call TRBJ2-7; 7 nucleotides agree with TRBD2. The CDR3 runs to 14 residues. Losses at the gene ends were 1 base for V and 5 bases for J; bases not matched to a gene: 5. Looked up from germline, CDR1 is SGHAT and CDR2 is FQNNGV. The CDR3 loop is CASSLVGGRHEQYV. As DNA, the CDR3 is TGTGCCAGCAGCTTAGTGGGCGGGAGACACGAGCAGTACGTC.

The chain is built from TRBV30 and TRBJ2-5, with D unclear. Trimming removed 1 base from V and 5 bases from J, with 11 bases in between. CDR3 length: 13 amino acids. Germline V gene lookup returns CDR1 GTSNPN and CDR2 SVGIG (reference sequence). The CDR3 coding sequence is TGTGCCTGGAGTGACGGTTTGAGGGAGACCCAGTACTTC. Translation: CAWSDGLRETQYF.

The gene calls are TRBV5-1 and TRBJ2-3; 7 bases align to TRBD2. There are 15 residues in the CDR3. Germline V gives CDR1 SGHRS, CDR2 YFSETQ. Trimming at V came to 7 bases and at J to 0 bases, leaving 8 bases not matched to a gene. The CDR3, as DNA: TGCGCCAGCCGTCATGTAGCGGGCAGCACAGATACGCAGTATTTT. Amino acids: CASRHVAGSTDTQYF.

Written as DNA, the CDR3 is TGCGCCAGCAGCTTGGGCGGGGCCCAAATGAACACTGAAGCTTTCTTT. It encodes CASSLGGAQMNTEAFF. J is TRBJ1-1 and V is TRBV5-1; D might be TRBD1 (5 bases). The CDR3 length is 16 residues. Trimming left V 0 bases short and J 0 bases short, with 12 bases between. Germline V lookup: CDR1 SGHRS, CDR2 YFSETQ.

The J gene is TRBJ2-2, the V gene TRBV7-9, with TRBD1 matching 11 bases. The CDR3 loop spans 16 amino acids. After removal of 5 bases from V and 7 bases from J, the junction contained 9 bases not matched to a gene. Germline assignment: CDR1 SEHNR and CDR2 FQNEAQ (reference sequence). DNA for the CDR3: TGTGCCAGCAGCCCCTCCGGGACAGGGGGTTTCGGGGAGCTGTTTTTT. Encoded protein: CASSPSGTGGFGELFF. The full variable domain, completed using reference TRBV7-9 and TRBJ2-2, is DTGVSQNPRHKITKRGQNVTFRCDPISEHNRLYWYRQTLGQGPEFLTYFQNEAQLEKSRLLSDRFSAERPKGSFSTLEIQRTEQGDSAMYLCASSPSGTGGFGELFFGEGSRLTVL.

V gene TRBV7-8 combines with J gene TRBJ1-4; tentative D call: TRBD1 (5 bases). The CDR3 is 15 residues long. Trimming took off 1 base at V and 6 bases at J, with 12 bases between the two ends. Germline V gives CDR1 SGHVS, CDR2 FQNEAQ. The CDR3 protein is CASSLDGRDYEKLFF. The CDR3 DNA sequence: TGTGCCAGCAGCTTAGATGGCAGGGATTATGAAAAACTGTTTTTT.

This clone has a handful of counts. J is TRBJ2-4 and V is TRBV27, with D perhaps TRBD1 (5 bases). The CDR3 is made up of 15 amino acids. Trimming cost V 5 bases and J 5 bases, with 16 bases left between them. Germline V lookup: CDR1 MNHEY, CDR2 SMNVEV (reference sequence). CDR3 nucleotides: TGTGCCAGCAGTCCTTACAGGTTAGGGGAAAACATTCAGTACTTC. This translates into CASSPYRLGENIQYF.

Details on this clone: The junction differs from germline at one of its ends, possibly a read error. The gene calls are TRBV27 and TRBJ1-2; D might be TRBD1 (6 bases). CDR1 and CDR2 (germline): MNHEY, SMNVEV (reference sequence). CDR3 length equals 15 residues. CDR3 nucleotides: TGTGCCAGCAGTTCGGTAGGCATTCGGGACACGAGGTTGGACTTC. This codes for CASSSVGIRDTRLDF.

The chain has TRBV7-2 and TRBJ1-2; possibly TRBD1 for D (5 bases). The CDR3 covers 18 residues. V was cut by 1 base and J by 1 base, with 19 bases left in between. The V gene's germline CDR1 is SGHTA and CDR2 FQGNSA. In DNA, the CDR3 is TGTGCCAGCAGCTTAGTTCCTGGGACTCAGGGACTTAACTATGGCTACACCTTC. Amino acid sequence: CASSLVPGTQGLNYGYTF.

The chain is built from TRBV21-1 and TRBJ1-5; TRBD1, as called in the table, went unchecked against the DNA. TRBV21-1 is a pseudogene segment. This CDR3 spans 15 amino acids. The CDR3 bases are TGTGCCAGCGGGACAGGGCGAGATAGCAATCAGCCCCAGCATTTT. Residues: CASGTGRDSNQPQHF.

The CDR3 spells CASSAGRFGANVLTF. In DNA, the CDR3 is TGTGCCAGCAGCGCAGGGAGGTTTGGGGCCAACGTCCTGACTTTC. The genes are TRBV7-2 and TRBJ2-6, with D possibly matching TRBD2 (6 bases). CDR1 is SGHTA and CDR2 is FQGNSA in the germline V gene. The CDR3 length is 15 residues. V was clipped by 5 bases and J by 3 bases, with 11 bases between them.

The gene calls are TRBV3-1 (or the pseudogene TRBV3-2) and TRBJ2-1; D is perhaps TRBD1 (5 bases). The V and J ends lost 4 bases and 9 bases respectively, with 13 bases between them. Germline CDR1 LGHDT, CDR2 YNNKEL (reference sequence). There are 13 residues in the CDR3. In DNA, the CDR3 is TGTGCCAGCAGCCGTCCCAGGGTTGGTGAGCAGTTCTTC. As protein: CASSRPRVGEQFF.

The genes are TRBV29-1 and TRBJ1-2; TRBD1 might be the D (6 bases). CDR1 and CDR2 from the germline V gene are SQVTM and ANQGSEA. V was cut by 3 bases and J by 4 bases, with 9 bases left in between. This CDR3 spans 12 amino acids. CDR3 residues: CSVDQGGYGYTF. The CDR3 DNA follows: TGCAGCGTTGATCAAGGGGGCTATGGCTACACCTTC.

This chain joins TRBV7-2 and TRBJ2-2; TRBD2 aligns across 15 bases. Germline-derived CDR1 and CDR2 are SGHTA and FQGNSA. V trimming: 5 bases; J trimming: 1 base; junction bases outside the gene matches: 8. The CDR3 has 19 residues. The CDR3 loop is CASSLAGLAGGGNTGELFF. CDR3 in DNA: TGTGCCAGCAGCCTCGCGGGACTAGCGGGGGGCGGGAACACCGGGGAGCTGTTTTTT. The full variable domain, completed using reference TRBV7-2 and TRBJ2-2, is GAGVSQSPSNKVTEKGKDVELRCDPISGHTALYWYRQSLGQGLEFLIYFQGNSAPDKSGLPSDRFSAERTGGSVSTLTIQRTQQEDSAVYLCASSLAGLAGGGNTGELFFGEGSRLTVL.

The genes are TRBV10-1 and TRBJ2-4; 10 nucleotides align to TRBD2. This CDR3 contains 14 residues. J was trimmed by 5 bases and V by 8 bases; bases with no gene match: 6. CDR1 and CDR2 (germline): WNHNN, SYGVQD (reference sequence). The CDR3 region has the DNA TGCGCCAGCTCTCTAGCGGGGGCCGAAAACATTCAGTACTTC. Amino acid sequence: CASSLAGAENIQYF.

The chain is built from TRBV2 and TRBJ2-3; possible D gene TRBD2, 6 bases. Germline CDR1 reads SNHLY; CDR2 reads FYNNEI. The V end lost 8 bases, the J end lost 2 bases, and 11 bases lay between the germline ends. This CDR3 is built from 13 residues. CDR3 protein: CASCRGSTDTQYF. The CDR3 DNA reads as TGTGCCAGCTGTCGGGGGTCCACAGATACGCAGTATTTT. Drawing the rest from reference TRBV2 and TRBJ2-3, the complete variable domain is EPEVTQTPSHQVTQMGQEVILRCVPISNHLYFYWYRQILGQKVEFLVSFYNNEISEKSEIFDDQFSVERPDGSNFTLKIRSTKLEDSAMYFCASCRGSTDTQYFGPGTRLTVL.

The chain joins TRBV30 to TRBJ2-1, with a weak D call TRBD2 (6 bases). Trimming took 0 bases from V and 6 from J, leaving 15 bases between them. CDR3 size: 15 residues. Germline CDR1 reads GTSNPN; CDR2 reads SVGIG (reference sequence). CDR3: CAWSVRDSLGNEQFF. DNA of the CDR3: TGTGCCTGGAGTGTACGGGACTCGCTAGGCAATGAGCAGTTCTTC.

The chain couples TRBV18 to TRBJ2-4; 7 nucleotides match TRBD2. The CDR3 sequence is 17 residues long. Per germline, CDR1 KGHSH and CDR2 LQKENI. With 2 bases clipped from V and 3 bases from J, the junction kept 10 bases outside the gene matches. The CDR3 DNA is TGTGCCAGCTCACCAAGCGCGGGGGACTTGAGCAAAAACATTCAGTACTTC. Translating it yields CASSPSAGDLSKNIQYF.

This clone was observed a handful of times. V usage is TRBV23-1 and J usage is TRBJ2-7; a possible D gene is TRBD2 (5 bases). TRBV23-1 is an ORF; its function is uncertain. The CDR3 has 13 residues. Trimming pared 6 bases from V and 7 bases from J, leaving 16 bases between. DNA of the CDR3: TGCGCCAGCAGGGCGGCTAGCCTCTTAGAGCAGTACGTC. Its translation is CASRAASLLEQYV.

This clone has only a few counts. The chain uses TRBV19 and TRBJ2-1; D remains unclear. The germline V gene has CDR1 LNHDA and CDR2 SQIVND (reference sequence). The CDR3 is 13 amino acids. Trimming removed 4 bases at V and 5 bases at J, with 9 bases between. CDR3 DNA sequence: TGTGCCAGTAGTAGTTTCGGTAACAATGAGCAGTTCTTC. Translating it yields CASSSFGNNEQFF.